One sample yielded the 8 T cell receptor beta chains listed below, sequenced in a study of blood T cells in healthy people across ages. With a J-beta primer mix and a sample-barcoded 5' primer, a second PCR ran about 7 to 12 cycles. One entry per CDR3 protein results from TCRdb running MiXCR on the 5' RACE reads. This sample has approximately 880,000 distinct CDR3 sequences, with roughly 50% found just once. The sequencing input was blood. These receptor sequences come from a man aged 25-40 years in good health.

The chain recombines TRBV5-1 with TRBJ2-2, with TRBD1 matching 8 bases. Per germline, CDR1 SGHRS and CDR2 YFSETQ. V lost 4 bases, J lost 6 bases, and 11 bases stayed unmatched. This CDR3 has 16 residues. CDR3 sequence (DNA): TGCGCCAGCAGCGCTAGTGGGACAGGTGGTTCCGGGGAGCTGTTTTTT. This translates into CASSASGTGGSGELFF.

The V call is TRBV6-1, the J call TRBJ2-4, with D unresolved. The assigned J gene may be wrong: the sequence end matches TRBJ2-5 better. The germline CDR1 and CDR2 sequences are MNHNS and SASEGT. The CDR3 loop spans 13 amino acids. For the CDR3, the DNA is TGTGCCAGCAGTGAAGGCGAGTACGGGACCCAGTACTTC. This gives the protein CASSEGEYGTQYF.

The chain employs TRBV19 and TRBJ1-4; D is possibly TRBD1 (5 bases). CDR1 is LNHDA, CDR2 SQIVND, per germline (reference sequence). V lost 1 base, J lost 10 bases, and 10 bases lay in between. The CDR3 is 13 residues long. CDR3 DNA: TGTGCCAGTAGTATAGTAGGGACGGGAAAACTGTTTTTT. The encoded protein is CASSIVGTGKLFF.

The CDR3 DNA reads as TGCAGTGCGCGACCGGGACAGGGTGATGAGCATTTT. Translating gives CSARPGQGDEHF. The J gene is TRBJ1-5, the V gene TRBV20-1, with 9 bases aligning to TRBD1. J lost 14 bases, V lost 6 bases, and 11 bases had no gene match. The length of the CDR3 is 12 residues. The V gene's germline CDR1 is DFQATT and CDR2 SNEGSKA (reference sequence).

The count of this clonotype is one. The chain links TRBV7-2 to TRBJ1-2, with D maybe TRBD1 (5 bases). The germline V gene encodes CDR1 SGHTA and CDR2 FQGNSA. Trimming shortened V by 5 bases and J by 4 bases, and 11 bases separated the two germline ends. The CDR3 extends over 13 amino acids. The CDR3: CASSPDNSYGYTF. CDR3 DNA sequence: TGTGCCAGCAGCCCGGACAACAGCTATGGCTACACCTTC.

This chain connects TRBV4-2 to TRBJ2-1, with 8 bases fitting TRBD2. CDR1 and CDR2 from the germline V gene are LGHNA and YNFKEQ. V dropped 4 bases and J dropped 2; count of bases not matched to a gene: 10. The CDR3 is 17 amino acids. CDR3 loop: CASSPRAGLDTYNEQFF. The CDR3 nucleotides are TGTGCCAGCAGCCCGAGGGCGGGACTAGATACCTACAATGAGCAGTTCTTC.

This chain uses TRBV30 with TRBJ1-2; tentatively, D is TRBD1 (5 bases). The germline V gene encodes CDR1 GTSNPN and CDR2 SVGIG (reference sequence). The CDR3 has 13 residues. Trimming took off 3 bases at V and 8 bases at J, with 16 bases between the two ends. This chain's CDR3 is CAWSAPRVEGYTF. In DNA form, the CDR3 reads TGTGCCTGGAGCGCCCCCAGGGTTGAAGGCTACACCTTC.

The chain links TRBV4-1 to TRBJ1-3, with no clear D. The V end was cut by 0 bases, the J end by 4 bases, with 13 bases between. Germline CDR1 reads MGHRA; CDR2 reads YSYEKL. The CDR3 has 16 residues. This chain's CDR3 is CASSQEYTIPGNTIYF. As DNA, the CDR3 is TGCGCCAGCAGCCAAGAGTACACGATTCCCGGAAACACCATATATTTT.